Below, 25 T cell receptor beta chains from the same sample are listed, as sequenced in a study of CXCR3-negative and CXCR3-positive naive CD8 T cells. No antigen has been assigned to these receptors. Each TRB cDNA library was prepared by 5' RACE (with UMI labels). TCRdb re-analyzed the 5' RACE reads; it lists each CDR3 protein once, without DNA. The sample holds more than 75,000 distinct CDR3 sequences. Study observations and caveats: CXCR3-positive naive cells had more hydrophobic TRB CDR3s than CXCR3-negative naive cells.

Material for sequencing was naive CXCR3+ CD8+ T cells from blood. Subset indicated: CD45RO-CCR7+CD27+CD95- naive CD8+ T cells expressing CXCR3 (TNR3+). These receptors came from a human donor in good health. Some clones in this sample may be carry-over from other donors' samples.

The chain combines TRBV7-2 with TRBJ2-5; without DNA, the TCRdb call of TRBD1 cannot be checked. Per germline, CDR1 SGHTA and CDR2 FQGNSA. The CDR3 loop spans 18 amino acids. The CDR3 here is CASSPPWYADRAGETQYF.

The chain employs TRBV9 and TRBJ2-1. Germline lookup yields CDR1 SGDLS and CDR2 YYNGEE. This CDR3 has 14 residues. CDR3 loop: CASSPDISYNEQFF.

The CDR3 is CASSPPPGQGRYGYTF. This chain links TRBV9 with TRBJ1-2; no DNA is available, so the TRBD1 call from TCRdb remains unchecked. The CDR3 extends over 16 amino acids. CDR1 and CDR2 (germline): SGDLS, YYNGEE.

The rearrangement links TRBV28 to TRBJ2-6. Germline loops: CDR1 MDHEN, CDR2 SYDVKM. This CDR3 region has 14 residues. CDR3 loop: CASSKSSGANVLTF.

The chain couples TRBV14 to TRBJ2-7; without DNA, the TCRdb call of TRBD2 cannot be checked. This CDR3 contains 16 residues. The germline gives CDR1 SGHDN, CDR2 FVKESK. CDR3 region: CASSQMTSGYIYEQYF.

The CDR3 here is CASSSPSDYNEQFF. The rearrangement joins TRBV7-3 to TRBJ2-1; TCRdb outputs TRBD1, but without DNA this stays unchecked. Germline CDR1 is SGHTA and CDR2 is FQGTGA. The CDR3 totals 14 residues.

The chain employs TRBV29-1 and TRBJ2-1; without DNA, the TCRdb call of TRBD2 cannot be checked. The germline V gene has CDR1 SQVTM and CDR2 ANQGSEA. This CDR3 is 13 amino acids long. CDR3 amino acids: CSVAPSTYNEQFF.

The chain recombines TRBV7-9 with TRBJ2-7; TCRdb names TRBD2, which stays unverified in the absence of DNA. CDR3 length equals 15 residues. Germline CDR1 reads SEHNR; CDR2 reads FQNEAQ (reference sequence). The CDR3 loop is CASSEQHQQGHEQYF.

V usage is TRBV7-3 and J usage is TRBJ2-1; without DNA, the TCRdb call of TRBD2 cannot be checked. The CDR3 totals 16 residues. Germline V lookup: CDR1 SGHTA, CDR2 FQGTGA. The CDR3 here is CASSLVAGESYNAQFF.

The V gene is TRBV6-6, the J gene TRBJ2-7; the TRBD1 assignment by TCRdb is unverifiable without DNA. Germline V gene data show CDR1 as MNHNY and CDR2 as SVGAGI (reference sequence). The CDR3 extends over 15 amino acids. The CDR3 region is CASSYILGPKHEQYF.

The V call is TRBV7-2, the J call TRBJ2-1. CDR1 and CDR2 from the germline V gene are SGHTA and FQGNSA. CDR3 length: 18 amino acids. The chain's CDR3 is CASSPIGDAGGSYNEQFF.

V and J are TRBV12-3 or TRBV12-4 and TRBJ1-5. This CDR3 has 14 amino acids. The CDR3 spells CASSPATESQPQHF.

V and J are TRBV28 and TRBJ2-4; TCRdb's D gene call, TRBD1, goes unchecked for lack of DNA. Germline CDR1 MDHEN, CDR2 SYDVKM. The CDR3 covers 12 residues. The CDR3 loop is CASSIPGGIQYF. Filled out from reference TRBV28 and TRBJ2-4, the complete variable domain reads DVKVTQSSRYLVKRTGEKVFLECVQDMDHENMFWYRQDPGLGLRLIYFSYDVKMKEKGDIPEGYSVSREKKERFSLILESASTNQTSMYLCASSIPGGIQYFGAGTRLSVL.

The chain employs TRBV14 and TRBJ2-5. CDR3 length equals 14 residues. The germline gives CDR1 SGHDN, CDR2 FVKESK. CDR3 residues: CASSQDRPTETQYF. Full variable domain (rest looked up from reference TRBV14 and TRBJ2-5): EAGVTQFPSHSVIEKGQTVTLRCDPISGHDNLYWYRRVMGKEIKFLLHFVKESKQDESGMPNNRFLAERTGGTYSTLKVQPAELEDSGVYFCASSQDRPTETQYFGPGTRLLVL.

The chain carries TRBV2 and TRBJ1-5; the TRBD1 assignment by TCRdb is unverifiable without DNA. Germline CDR1 SNHLY, CDR2 FYNNEI. The CDR3 runs to 16 residues. Here the CDR3 reads CASSEGGGLRNQPQHF.

The chain's CDR3 is CASSLVGFGYEQYF. The J gene is TRBJ2-7, the V gene TRBV12-3 or TRBV12-4. The CDR3 loop spans 14 amino acids.

The rearrangement links TRBV14 to TRBJ2-5; the TCRdb call, TRBD2, lacks DNA for checking. The germline gives CDR1 SGHDN, CDR2 FVKESK. The CDR3 extends over 14 amino acids. This CDR3 reads CASSQPDSQGTQYF.

The chain links TRBV21-1 to TRBJ2-7. TRBV21-1 is shown as a pseudogene. The CDR3 has 16 amino acids. This chain's CDR3 is CASSKFWVRRTYEQYF.

The V and J genes are TRBV11-2 and TRBJ1-2; TCRdb selects TRBD1, and the lack of DNA leaves this call unchecked. Germline V CDR1 and CDR2: SGHAT, FQNNGV. The CDR3 length is 17 residues. Here the CDR3 reads CASSLDDGDRGNYGYTF. The whole variable domain, filled in from reference TRBV11-2 and TRBJ1-2, reads EAGVAQSPRYKIIEKRQSVAFWCNPISGHATLYWYQQILGQGPKLLIQFQNNGVVDDSQLPKDRFSAERLKGVDSTLKIQPAKLEDSAVYLCASSLDDGDRGNYGYTFGSGTRLTVV.

V usage is TRBV6-2 or TRBV6-3 and J usage is TRBJ2-3. CDR3 length: 14 amino acids. The germline V gene encodes CDR1 MNHEY and CDR2 SVGEGT. The CDR3 sequence is CASSYIHGRDTQYF.

CDR3 sequence reads: CSASPSYEQYF. The gene calls are TRBV20-1 and TRBJ2-7. Germline CDR1 DFQATT, CDR2 SNEGSKA (reference sequence). The CDR3 sequence is 11 residues long.

The J gene is TRBJ1-3, the V gene TRBV6-5; with no DNA, the TCRdb D assignment of TRBD1 cannot be verified. Germline assignment: CDR1 MNHEY and CDR2 SVGAGI. This CDR3 has 14 amino acids. CDR3 loop: CASSLGTGANTIYF.

This chain links TRBV14 with TRBJ1-1; the TCRdb D gene call, TRBD1, has no DNA to confirm it. The CDR3 is made up of 17 amino acids. Germline loops: CDR1 SGHDN, CDR2 FVKESK. The CDR3 sequence is CASSTHHDRTLDTEAFF.

This chain links TRBV3-1 with TRBJ2-1. The CDR3 length is 16 residues. CDR1 is LGHDT, CDR2 YNNKEL, per germline (reference sequence). The CDR3 sequence is CASSQGPSDLYNEQFF.

V and J are TRBV4-2 and TRBJ2-7; TCRdb proposes TRBD1, but this gene call is untestable without DNA. CDR3 size: 13 residues. The germline V gene encodes CDR1 LGHNA and CDR2 YNFKEQ. The CDR3 protein is CASSQQGPYEQYF.